The 9 T cell receptor beta chains listed next were all sequenced from one sample in a study of cytomegalovirus exposure and HLA in healthy donors. The primer mix had 60 Vbeta and 13 Jbeta primers. The method was immunoSEQ multiplex PCR; TCRdb's version includes in-frame clones alone and lacks a portion of them. This repertoire includes about 160,000 clones. Sequencing input: PBMCs. Receptor source: a man aged 25-45 years in good health and CMV-seronegative.

As regards this clone: One junction end disagrees with the germline gene, perhaps due to a read error. The rearrangement links TRBV6-6 to TRBJ1-5, with 9 bases that match TRBD1. Germline V lookup: CDR1 MNHNY, CDR2 SVGAGI (reference sequence). The CDR3 covers 15 residues. CDR3 nucleotides: TGTGCCAGCACCAGCCGGGACAGGGACAATCGGCCCCAGCATTTT. This codes for CASTSRDRDNRPQHF.

This chain uses TRBV5-1 with TRBJ2-7, with 7 positions matching TRBD1. From germline, CDR1 is SGHRS and CDR2 YFSETQ. With V trimmed by 2 bases and J by 0 bases, 8 bases remained unmatched. The CDR3 loop spans 16 amino acids. Here the CDR3 reads CASSFGRQGVSYEQYF. As DNA, the CDR3 is TGCGCCAGCAGCTTCGGTCGACAGGGAGTCTCCTACGAGCAGTACTTC.

The rearrangement uses TRBV6-5 and TRBJ2-7, with D perhaps matching TRBD1 (6 bases). CDR1 is MNHEY, CDR2 SVGAGI, per germline. The V end was cut by 2 bases, the J end by 5 bases, with 16 bases between. The CDR3 totals 15 residues. This CDR3 is CASSYGTSKGDEQYF. The DNA of the CDR3 is TGTGCCAGCAGTTACGGGACAAGTAAAGGAGACGAGCAGTACTTC.

The J gene is TRBJ2-5, the V gene TRBV19; 16 bases agree with TRBD2. The J call may be mistaken, given a closer DNA end match to TRBJ2-7. CDR1 LNHDA and CDR2 SQIVND come from the germline V gene (reference sequence). CDR3 length equals 16 residues. The CDR3 coding sequence is TGTGCCAGTAGTTCTCCGGGACTAGCGGGAGGGTACGAGCAGTACTTC. Its translation: CASSSPGLAGGYEQYF.

The chain joins TRBV19 to TRBJ2-3, with a tentative D call TRBD2 (6 bases). Between the trimmed V and J ends, which lost 7 bases and 0 bases, there was a span of 11 bases. Germline V gene lookup returns CDR1 LNHDA and CDR2 SQIVND (reference sequence). This CDR3 contains 14 residues. Here the CDR3 reads CASKREASTDTQYF. The CDR3 DNA is TGTGCCAGTAAGAGGGAGGCTAGCACAGATACGCAGTATTTT.

The V call is TRBV18, the J call TRBJ1-1, with 7 bases fitting TRBD1. J lost 3 bases, V lost 4 bases, and 5 bases had no gene match. CDR1 KGHSH and CDR2 LQKENI come from the germline V gene. The CDR3 extends over 14 amino acids. CDR3: CASSRYDRDTEAFF. For the CDR3, the DNA is TGTGCCAGCTCACGATATGACAGGGACACTGAAGCTTTCTTT.

This chain joins TRBV12-5 and TRBJ2-7; D may be TRBD1 (5 bases). V lost 0 bases and J 7 bases, leaving 31 bases between the germline ends. CDR3 size: 20 residues. Germline V gene sequence: CDR1 LGHNT, CDR2 FRNRAP. CDR3 sequence reads: CASGLVRVLVSAGQFGEQYF. The CDR3 DNA reads TGTGCTAGTGGTTTGGTACGGGTTTTGGTTTCGGCAGGGCAGTTTGGGGAGCAGTACTTC.

The rearrangement links TRBV11-3 to TRBJ2-1; 15 nucleotides align to TRBD2. Trimming at V came to 3 bases and at J to 9 bases, leaving 0 bases not matched to a gene. The CDR3 extends over 14 amino acids. The V gene's germline CDR1 is SGHNT and CDR2 YENEEA. The CDR3 DNA reads TGTGCCAGCAGCTTGGGACTAGCGGGAGGTGAGCAGTTCTTC. This encodes CASSLGLAGGEQFF.

J is TRBJ1-5 and V is TRBV6-5; D not resolved. This CDR3 spans 14 amino acids. CDR1 MNHEY and CDR2 SVGAGI come from the germline V gene. Trimming removed 0 bases from V and 1 base from J, with 4 bases in between. CDR3 in DNA: TGTGCCAGCAGTTACTCGAGAAGCAATCAGCCCCAGCATTTT. Its protein is CASSYSRSNQPQHF.